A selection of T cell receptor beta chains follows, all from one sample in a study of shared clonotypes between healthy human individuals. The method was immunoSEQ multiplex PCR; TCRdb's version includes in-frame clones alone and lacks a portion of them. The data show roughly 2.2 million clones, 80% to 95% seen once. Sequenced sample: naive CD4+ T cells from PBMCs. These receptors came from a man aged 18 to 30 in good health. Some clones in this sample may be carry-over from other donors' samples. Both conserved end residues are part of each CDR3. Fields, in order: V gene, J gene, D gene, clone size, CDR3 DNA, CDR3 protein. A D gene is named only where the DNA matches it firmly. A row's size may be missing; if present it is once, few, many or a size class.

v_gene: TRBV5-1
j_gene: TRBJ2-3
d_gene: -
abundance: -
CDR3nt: TGCGCCAGCAGCTCCGGGACTCCACGAGATACGCAGTATTTT
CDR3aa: CASSSGTPRDTQYF

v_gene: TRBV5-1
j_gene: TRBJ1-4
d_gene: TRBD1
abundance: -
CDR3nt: TGCGCCAGCAGCTGGAGGGGGCTTAATGAAAAACTGTTTTTT
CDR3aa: CASSWRGLNEKLFF

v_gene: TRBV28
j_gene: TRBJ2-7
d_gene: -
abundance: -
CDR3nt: TGTGCCAGCAGCCCACAGGGATTCATGGGCTACGAGCAGTACTTC
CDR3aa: CASSPQGFMGYEQYF

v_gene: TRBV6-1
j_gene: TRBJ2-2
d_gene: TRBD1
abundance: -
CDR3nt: TGTGCCAGCAGTGCTGACAGGGTATTATGGGAGCTGTTTTTT
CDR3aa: CASSADRVLWELFF

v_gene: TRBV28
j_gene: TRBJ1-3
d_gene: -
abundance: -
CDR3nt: TGTGCCAGCAGTTTGTCCCCCAGCTCTCGGACTGGAAACACCATATATTTT
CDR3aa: CASSLSPSSRTGNTIYF

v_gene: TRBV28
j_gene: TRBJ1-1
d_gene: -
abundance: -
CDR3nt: TGTGCCAGCAGTTTACCGCGTACCACTGAAGCTTTCTTT
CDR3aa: CASSLPRTTEAFF

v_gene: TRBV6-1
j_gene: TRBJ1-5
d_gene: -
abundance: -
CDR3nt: TGTGCCAGCAGTGAGGAGGGTCAGAGAGGTCAGCCCCAGCATTTT
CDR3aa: CASSEEGQRGQPQHF

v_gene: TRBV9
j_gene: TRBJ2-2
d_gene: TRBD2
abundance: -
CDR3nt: TGTGCCAGCAGCGTAGTGCTAGCGGGAGGGACCGGGGAGCTGTTTTTT
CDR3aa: CASSVVLAGGTGELFF

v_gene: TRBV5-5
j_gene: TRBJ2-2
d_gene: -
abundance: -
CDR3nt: TGTGCCAGCAGCTTGGCGAGGAGCACCGGGGAGCTGTTTTTT
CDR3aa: CASSLARSTGELFF

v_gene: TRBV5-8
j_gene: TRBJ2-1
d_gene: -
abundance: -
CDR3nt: TGTGCCAGCAGCCAACCATTCCACGGCAATGAGCAGTTCTTC
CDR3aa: CASSQPFHGNEQFF

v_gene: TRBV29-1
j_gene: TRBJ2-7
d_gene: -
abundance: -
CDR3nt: TGCAGCGTTATCGACCAGGGGCTTGGGTACGAGCAGTACTTC
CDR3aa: CSVIDQGLGYEQYF

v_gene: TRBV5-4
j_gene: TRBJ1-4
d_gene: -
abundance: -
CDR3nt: TGTGCCAGCAGCTCTGATCAGGAAAAACTGTTTTTT
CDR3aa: CASSSDQEKLFF

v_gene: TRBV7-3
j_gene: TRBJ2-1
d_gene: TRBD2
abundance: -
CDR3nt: TGTGCCAGCAGCCCAGTGGGACTAGCGGGAGGGAGCTCCTACAATGAGCAGTTCTTC
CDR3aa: CASSPVGLAGGSSYNEQFF

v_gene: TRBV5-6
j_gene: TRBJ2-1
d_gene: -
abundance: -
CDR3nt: TGTGCCAGCAGCAGATCCGGGACTCTTCGCTCCTACAATGAGCAGTTCTTC
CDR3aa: CASSRSGTLRSYNEQFF

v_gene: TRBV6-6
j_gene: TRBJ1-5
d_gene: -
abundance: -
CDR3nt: TGTGCCAGCAGCCTCCGGGACACTAGCAATCAGCCCCAGCATTTT
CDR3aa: CASSLRDTSNQPQHF

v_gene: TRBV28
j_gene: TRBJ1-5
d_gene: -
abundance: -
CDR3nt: TGTGCCAGCAGTTCTCCAGGTCACGGGAGCAATCAGCCCCAGCATTTT
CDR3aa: CASSSPGHGSNQPQHF

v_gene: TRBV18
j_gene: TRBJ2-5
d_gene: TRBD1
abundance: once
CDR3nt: TGTGCCAGCTCACCGGGGACAGGGATGGGGGAGACCCAGTACTTC
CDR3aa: CASSPGTGMGETQYF

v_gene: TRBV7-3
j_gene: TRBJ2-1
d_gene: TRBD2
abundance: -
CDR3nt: TGTGCCAGCAGCTTCCTGTTAGCGGGAGGGCCGCGGAATGAGCAGTTCTTC
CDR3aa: CASSFLLAGGPRNEQFF

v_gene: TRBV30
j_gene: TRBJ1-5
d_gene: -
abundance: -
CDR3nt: TGTGCCTGGAGTGGGGAAAGCAATCAGCCCCAGCATTTT
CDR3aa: CAWSGESNQPQHF

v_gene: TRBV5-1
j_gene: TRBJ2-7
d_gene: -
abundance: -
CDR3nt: TGCGCCAGCAGCGACGCCTACGAGCAGTACTTC
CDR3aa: CASSDAYEQYF

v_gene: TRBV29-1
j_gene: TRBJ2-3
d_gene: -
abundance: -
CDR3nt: TGCAGCGTGAACCAGGGGCTGGATACGCAGTATTTT
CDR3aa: CSVNQGLDTQYF

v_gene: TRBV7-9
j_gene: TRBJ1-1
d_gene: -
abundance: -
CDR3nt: TGTGCCAGCAGCTTAATGGGCGGGGCTGAAGCTTTCTTT
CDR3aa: CASSLMGGAEAFF

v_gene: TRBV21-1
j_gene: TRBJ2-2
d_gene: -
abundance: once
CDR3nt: TGTGCCAGCAGCGTTACGAAAGGACTAGCGGGAGGGCCAGACACCGGGGAGCTGTTTTTT
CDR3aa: CASSVTKGLAGGPDTGELFF

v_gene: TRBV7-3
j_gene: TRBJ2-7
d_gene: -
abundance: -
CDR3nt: TGTGCCAGCAGCCCGGGTCGCCAGGGCGAGCAGTACTTC
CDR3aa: CASSPGRQGEQYF

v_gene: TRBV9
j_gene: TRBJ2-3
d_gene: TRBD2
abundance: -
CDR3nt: TGTGCCAGCAGCCCTCATGGGGCGGGAGGGCCATTTGGAGATACGCAGTATTTT
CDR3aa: CASSPHGAGGPFGDTQYF

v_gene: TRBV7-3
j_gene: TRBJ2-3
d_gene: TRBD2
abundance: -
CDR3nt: TGTGCCAGCAGCTTAACTCGTATCGGGGGGGCAGATACGCAGTATTTT
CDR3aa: CASSLTRIGGADTQYF

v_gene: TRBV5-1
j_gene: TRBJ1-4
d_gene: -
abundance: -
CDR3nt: TGCGCCAGCAGCTCATCGGACTCGTCGGGTTTGAAACTGTTTTTT
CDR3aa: CASSSSDSSGLKLFF

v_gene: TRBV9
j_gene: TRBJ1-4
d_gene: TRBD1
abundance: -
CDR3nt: TGTGCCAGCAGCGCCGAGGGCTCCGGGACAGGGGATGAAAAACTGTTTTTT
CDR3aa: CASSAEGSGTGDEKLFF

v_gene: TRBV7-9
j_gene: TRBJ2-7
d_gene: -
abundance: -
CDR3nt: TGTGCCAGCAGCTTAGGGGTGTGGGCGTCTGGCTCCTACGAGCAGTACTTC
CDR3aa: CASSLGVWASGSYEQYF

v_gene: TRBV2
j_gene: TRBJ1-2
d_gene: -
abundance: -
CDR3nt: TGTGCCAGCACCCCGCCGGGACCTTTTAACTATGGCTACACCTTC
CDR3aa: CASTPPGPFNYGYTF

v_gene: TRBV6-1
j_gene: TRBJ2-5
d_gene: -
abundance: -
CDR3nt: TGTGCCAGCGGAGGGGGCTCGGGTGAGACCCAGTACTTC
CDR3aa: CASGGGSGETQYF

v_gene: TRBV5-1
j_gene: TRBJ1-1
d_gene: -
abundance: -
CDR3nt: TGCGCCAGCAGCTTGCAGAGAACTAGCACTGAAGCTTTCTTT
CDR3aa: CASSLQRTSTEAFF

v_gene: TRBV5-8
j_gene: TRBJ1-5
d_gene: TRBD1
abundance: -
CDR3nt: TGTGCCAGCAGCTACTGGGACAGTCGAGCGCATTTT
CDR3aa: CASSYWDSRAHF

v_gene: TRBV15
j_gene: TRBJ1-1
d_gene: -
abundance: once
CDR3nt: TGTGCCACCAGCAGAGAACACAGTAAAGCTTTCTTT
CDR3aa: CATSREHSKAFF

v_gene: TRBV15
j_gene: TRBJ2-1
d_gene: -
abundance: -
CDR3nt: TGTGCCACCAGCAGAGATCGGCGCCTCAACCTTCTTTACAATGAGCAGTTCTTC
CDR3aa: CATSRDRRLNLLYNEQFF

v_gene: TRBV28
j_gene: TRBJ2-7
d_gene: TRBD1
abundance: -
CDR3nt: TGTGCCAGCAGTTTCAAGGGACAGGGTCCCTACGAGCAGTACTTC
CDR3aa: CASSFKGQGPYEQYF

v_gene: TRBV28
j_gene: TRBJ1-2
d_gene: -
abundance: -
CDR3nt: TGTGCCACCCACTCAGGGGCTCTGGGCTACACCTTC
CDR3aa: CATHSGALGYTF

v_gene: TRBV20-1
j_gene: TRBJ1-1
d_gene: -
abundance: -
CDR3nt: TGCAGTGCCCAGGACGGTACTGAAGCTTTCTTT
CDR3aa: CSAQDGTEAFF

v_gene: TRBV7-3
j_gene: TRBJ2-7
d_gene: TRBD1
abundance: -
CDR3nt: TGTGCCAGCAGCCCTTCTCGGACAGGGTTTGGGGAGCAGTACTTC
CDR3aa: CASSPSRTGFGEQYF

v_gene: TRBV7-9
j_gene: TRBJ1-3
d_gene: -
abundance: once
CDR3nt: TGTGCCAGCAGGCCTAGTTCAGGGGCCGGAAACACCATATATTTT
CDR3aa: CASRPSSGAGNTIYF

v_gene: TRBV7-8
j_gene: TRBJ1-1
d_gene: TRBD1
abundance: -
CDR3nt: TGTGCCAGCAGCTTCCCAGGGACAGGGAGTAGAGAAGCTTTCTTT
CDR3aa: CASSFPGTGSREAFF

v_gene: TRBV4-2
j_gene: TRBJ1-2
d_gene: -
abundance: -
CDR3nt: TGTGCCAGCAGCCAAGGGGATAACTATGGCTACACCTTC
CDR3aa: CASSQGDNYGYTF

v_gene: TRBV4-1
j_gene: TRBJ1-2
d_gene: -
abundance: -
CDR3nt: TGCGCCAGCAGCCGCCCACCCGGGACGGGGAACTATGGCTACACCTTC
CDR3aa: CASSRPPGTGNYGYTF

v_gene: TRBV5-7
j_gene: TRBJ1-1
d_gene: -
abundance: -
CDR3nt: TGTGCCAGCAGCTTGGAACATAGGGACACTGAAGCTTTCTTT
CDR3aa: CASSLEHRDTEAFF